The TCR beta chain under discussion was sequenced for a study of regulatory T cells in long-lasting Graves disease. Study background: Duration of antithyroid drug therapy among newly diagnosed Graves' patients was under 3 months.

In its sample, this clonotype was seen many times. Libraries of TCR beta came from iRepertoire HTBI primers plus Arm-PCR of CDR3 regions. One entry per CDR3 protein results from TCRdb running MiXCR on the multiplex PCR reads. The table has 540,000 or so distinct CDR3 sequences, roughly 12% seen once. After removal of 5 bases from V and 4 bases from J, the junction contained 4 bases not matched to a gene. This CDR3 is built from 14 residues. Time point specified: newly diagnosed GD, antithyroid drugs for less than 3 months. Extracted PBMC RNA gave rise to the TCR library. This same sample was also part of a study on T cells in Graves' hyperthyroidism and ophthalmopathy. Per that study: The study used the HTBI primer set for a first-round RT-PCR of the TCR CDR3. Before onset, by a median of about seven months, the model predicted ophthalmopathy.

J is TRBJ2-7 and V is TRBV12-3 or TRBV12-4; TRBD2 agrees at 11 bases. The starting material was peripheral blood mononuclear cells (PBMCs), obtained at new diagnosis, from a patient treated with antithyroid drugs. The clonotype was recovered from a young man with Graves disease. The DNA for the CDR3 is TGTGCCAGCAGTCCCCGACTAGCGGGATACGAGCAGTACTTC. Translated, it gives CASSPRLAGYEQYF.